This paragraph covers one T cell receptor (beta chain) sequence. Its antigen is undetermined. The data were obtained in a study of identifying expanded T cells in peripheral blood. Findings and caveats of the study: About 1.2 clones differed between technical replicates, versus around 15 and 19 over time. Approximately 2-week clone count variance significantly increased as total template count grew.

The CDR3 length is 14 residues. The junction had 5 bases not matched to a gene; V was cut back by 2 bases and J by 6 bases. Germline V lookup: CDR1 MNHNS, CDR2 SASEGT. Generated by immunoSEQ multiplex PCR, the TCRdb table keeps only in-frame clones and is missing some. Of 90,000 to 100,000 clones in the sample, around nine tenths were seen once. The sequencing sample was made of blood. This chain connects TRBV6-1 to TRBJ1-2; 8 nucleotides align to TRBD1. This receptor was taken from a person aged 18 to 75 in good health. CDR3 nucleotides: TGTGCCAGCAGTGAAATGGGGACAGGAGATGGCTACACCTTC. As protein: CASSEMGTGDGYTF.